The text below deals with one T cell receptor (beta chain). The antigen it binds to is not known. Base qualities are not at hand, and no much larger clone is one base apart. The data were obtained in a study of T cell changes during pregnancy in multiple sclerosis (dated by TCRdb to about 2019). Looking at the study overall: Changes in the T cell repertoire over the course of pregnancy were examined in this study in women with multiple sclerosis.

The method was the immunoSEQ multiplex PCR assay. The table was pulled from immuneACCESS by TCRdb, which kept in-frame rearrangements only. Such tables lose some clones; where checked, under half of the loss comes from unresolved V genes, and the rest has no known cause. Across this sample there are about 67,000 clones, with roughly 90% seen only once. Under 1.5% of the sample rests with the top ten. The sequence came from a female donor with multiple sclerosis, enrolled in a pregnancy study. The starting material was peripheral blood, obtained in the second trimester of pregnancy.

CDR3 protein: CASSFWTGPLNQPQHF. The sequenced DNA: TGTGCCAGCAGCTTCTGGACAGGGCCCCTCAATCAGCCCCAGCATTTT. The chain was built from TRBV5-6 and TRBJ1-5, with 8 bases aligning to TRBD1. Trimming removed 2 bases from V and 3 bases from J; the gene matches leave 7 bases unexplained. From the cysteine up to the phenylalanine, the CDR3 has a length of 16 residues. Only CDR3 DNA is held: 48 bases, read in frame from base 1. In the germline V gene, CDR1 corresponds to SGHDT and CDR2 to YYEEEE. The CDR3, completed at both ends by the reference TRBV5-6 and TRBJ1-5 genes, gives the full variable domain DAGVTQSPTHLIKTRGQQVTLRCSPKSGHDTVSWYQQALGQGPQFIFQYYEEEERQRGNFPDRFSGHQFPNYSSELNVNALLLGDSALYLCASSFWTGPLNQPQHFGDGTRLSIL.